This T cell receptor (beta chain) is from a study of stem cell transplantation in POMP-related autoinflammatory disease. Study context: Before transplant: CD4+ naive skewing, low CD8+ proportions, reduced cytokine secretion. Through one year post-transplant, neutrophils and platelets were 100% of graft donor origin.

TCRdb's table, derived via immunoSEQ multiplex PCR, lists solely in-frame clones and lacks some. The sample carries around 9,000 clones, roughly 85% recorded once. Germline V CDR1 and CDR2: GTSNPN, SVGIG (reference sequence). The CDR3 runs 14 residues. Trimming shortened V by 2 bases and J by 2 bases, and 11 bases separated the two germline ends. The sequencing here drew on CD8+ T cells from PBMCs, taken after stem cell transplantation. The V and J genes are TRBV30 and TRBJ2-3; D is unclear. This clonotype originated in a human patient with POMP-related autoinflammation and immune dysregulation (PRAID). Some of these T cells may belong to the graft donor. In nucleotides, the CDR3 is TGTGCCTGGAGTATGGCGCGAACCACAGATACGCAGTATTTT. Its protein is CAWSMARTTDTQYF.